This T cell receptor beta chain was captured in a study of Graves' ophthalmopathy and Graves' hyperthyroidism. The authors diagnosed from clinical symptoms, serum thyroxine, TRAb, thyroid ultrasound and orbital computed tomography. This clonotype showed up many times. One end of the junction does not line up with germline, which may come from a read error. CDR3 size: 15 residues. Germline values: CDR1 SSHAT, CDR2 FNYEAQ (reference sequence). TCR beta CDR3 amplification used RNA transcripts. The workflow started with a first-round RT-PCR run with HTBI primers and then moved on to a second-round multiplex PCR. TCRdb re-called the multiplex PCR reads through MiXCR, storing one row per CDR3 protein. Among about 590,000 distinct CDR3 sequences listed, 39% were seen once.

Specimen: peripheral blood or thyroid tissue (not recorded which). This rearrangement joins TRBV7-7 to TRBJ2-5; D could derive from TRBD1 or TRBD2 (6 bases each). This TCR came from an adult man with Graves' hyperthyroidism. DNA for the CDR3: TGTGCTAGCAGCACAGTACAGGGTCGGGAGGAGACCCAGTACTTC. This encodes CASSTVQGREETQYF.